This is a list of T cell receptor beta chains from one sample in a study of CD8 T cells in ankylosing spondylitis. One entry per CDR3 protein results from TCRdb running MiXCR on the 5' RACE reads. In the table there are 150,000 to 200,000 distinct CDR3 sequences, 10% to 15% of which are singletons. What was sequenced was blood, either unsorted or a sorted T cell fraction (not recorded which). Receptor source: a female donor with ankylosing spondylitis or in good health (not recorded which). The CDR3 runs from the conserved cysteine through the conserved F or W. The D gene is left open where the match is weak. Clone size is shown for a subset of rows, as once, few, many or a class of expanded clone.

clone_size: few
j_call: TRBJ2-1
d_call: TRBD2
v_call: TRBV7-9
cdr3_aa: CASGGGKQFF
cdr3_nt: TGTGCCAGCGGGGGGGGAAAGCAGTTCTTC

clone_size: many
j_call: TRBJ2-1
d_call: TRBD2
v_call: TRBV27
cdr3_aa: CASSGLAGGPGNEQFF
cdr3_nt: TGTGCCAGCAGTGGACTAGCGGGAGGACCCGGCAATGAGCAGTTCTTC

clone_size: many
j_call: TRBJ2-1
d_call: TRBD1
v_call: TRBV27
cdr3_aa: CASIQGAGYNEQFF
cdr3_nt: TGTGCCAGCATCCAGGGGGCGGGCTACAATGAGCAGTTCTTC

clone_size: many
j_call: TRBJ1-5
d_call: NA
v_call: TRBV20-1
cdr3_aa: CSARDRGAISNQPQHF
cdr3_nt: TGCAGTGCTAGAGATAGGGGTGCGATAAGCAATCAGCCCCAGCATTTT

clone_size: NA
j_call: TRBJ2-5
d_call: NA
v_call: TRBV7-2
cdr3_aa: CASSLGGGNLETQYF
cdr3_nt: TGTGCCAGCAGCTTAGGGGGTGGGAATTTGGAGACCCAGTACTTC

clone_size: many
j_call: TRBJ2-3
d_call: NA
v_call: TRBV7-9
cdr3_aa: CASSAPGLTGADTQYF
cdr3_nt: TGTGCCAGCAGCGCGCCGGGACTGACAGGCGCAGATACGCAGTATTTT

clone_size: many
j_call: TRBJ2-3
d_call: NA
v_call: TRBV12-3/TRBV12-4
cdr3_aa: CASKASTDTQYF
cdr3_nt: TGTGCCAGCAAAGCAAGCACAGATACGCAGTATTTT

clone_size: many
j_call: TRBJ1-1
d_call: NA
v_call: TRBV29-1
cdr3_aa: CSVVPAGVGTEAFF
cdr3_nt: TGCAGCGTTGTGCCTGCCGGAGTGGGCACTGAAGCTTTCTTT

clone_size: few
j_call: TRBJ2-7
d_call: TRBD2
v_call: TRBV12-3/TRBV12-4
cdr3_aa: CASQYSGTYEQYF
cdr3_nt: TGTGCCAGCCAATATAGCGGGACCTACGAGCAGTACTTC

clone_size: many
j_call: TRBJ2-1
d_call: TRBD2
v_call: TRBV5-1
cdr3_aa: CASSLYSGSSYNEQFF
cdr3_nt: TGCGCCAGCAGCTTGTATAGCGGGAGCTCCTACAATGAGCAGTTCTTC

clone_size: many
j_call: TRBJ1-4
d_call: TRBD1
v_call: TRBV20-1
cdr3_aa: CSTGQGGEKLFF
cdr3_nt: TGCAGTACGGGACAGGGAGGTGAAAAACTGTTTTTT

clone_size: many
j_call: TRBJ1-2
d_call: NA
v_call: TRBV2
cdr3_aa: CASSAGGPYGYTF
cdr3_nt: TGTGCCAGCAGTGCGGGGGGCCCCTATGGCTACACCTTC

clone_size: few
j_call: TRBJ2-2
d_call: TRBD2
v_call: TRBV6-2/TRBV6-3
cdr3_aa: CASSPTWAGVGTGELFF
cdr3_nt: TGTGCCAGCAGTCCCACATGGGCGGGGGTCGGCACCGGGGAGCTGTTTTTT

clone_size: many
j_call: TRBJ1-6
d_call: TRBD1
v_call: TRBV7-2
cdr3_aa: CASSGDREYSPLHF
cdr3_nt: TGTGCCAGCAGCGGAGACAGGGAATACTCACCCCTCCACTTT

clone_size: NA
j_call: TRBJ2-1
d_call: TRBD2
v_call: TRBV6-2/TRBV6-3
cdr3_aa: CASRHGGEGRNEQFF
cdr3_nt: TGTGCCAGCAGACACGGGGGGGAGGGCCGCAATGAGCAGTTCTTC

clone_size: NA
j_call: TRBJ2-7
d_call: NA
v_call: TRBV24-1
cdr3_aa: CAAQDGSRDEQYF
cdr3_nt: TGTGCCGCACAGGACGGCAGCAGGGACGAGCAGTACTTC

clone_size: many
j_call: TRBJ2-1
d_call: NA
v_call: TRBV29-1
cdr3_aa: CSIQNIWNEQFF
cdr3_nt: TGCAGCATACAAAACATCTGGAATGAGCAGTTCTTC

clone_size: many
j_call: TRBJ1-1
d_call: NA
v_call: TRBV15
cdr3_aa: CATSSQGTVQEAFF
cdr3_nt: TGTGCCACCAGCAGTCAGGGTACTGTTCAAGAAGCTTTCTTT

clone_size: many
j_call: TRBJ2-7
d_call: NA
v_call: TRBV6-2/TRBV6-3
cdr3_aa: CASKTNPRWEQYF
cdr3_nt: TGTGCCAGCAAAACCAACCCAAGATGGGAGCAGTACTTC

clone_size: few
j_call: TRBJ2-7
d_call: TRBD1
v_call: TRBV18
cdr3_aa: CASSPPGQIYEQYF
cdr3_nt: TGTGCCAGCTCACCACCGGGACAGATATACGAGCAGTACTTC

clone_size: many
j_call: TRBJ2-1
d_call: NA
v_call: TRBV5-1
cdr3_aa: CASSLERPSSYNEQFF
cdr3_nt: TGCGCCAGCAGCTTGGAAAGGCCTAGCTCCTACAATGAGCAGTTCTTC

clone_size: NA
j_call: TRBJ1-3
d_call: NA
v_call: TRBV20-1
cdr3_aa: CSARPRRAPGHTIYF
cdr3_nt: TGCAGTGCTAGGCCCCGTCGGGCTCCGGGGCACACCATATATTTT

clone_size: NA
j_call: TRBJ2-2
d_call: TRBD1
v_call: TRBV4-3
cdr3_aa: CASSPDRVGSGELFF
cdr3_nt: TGCGCCAGCAGCCCGGACAGGGTCGGGTCCGGGGAGCTGTTTTTT